These 20 T cell receptor beta chains share one sample of origin, sequenced in a study of graft-versus-host responses after intestinal transplantation. Sequencing was performed with immunoSEQ multiplex PCR; in TCRdb, only in-frame clones are kept and a portion is missing. The sample carries approximately 19,000 clones, over 35% recorded once. The sample in question was alloreactive CD4+ T cells from a mixed lymphocyte reaction culture, obtained before intestinal transplant. The subset was: CFSE-low proliferating T cells sorted from roughly 6-day pre-transplant mixed lymphocyte reaction (GvH or HvG direction). These receptors originate from a human patient who received an intestinal transplant.

The chain carries TRBV4-1 and TRBJ1-1, with a possible D match to TRBD1 (6 bases). Trimming pared 4 bases from V and 0 bases from J, leaving 12 bases between. Germline V lookup: CDR1 MGHRA, CDR2 YSYEKL. This CDR3 comprises 15 residues. The chain's CDR3 is CASSPGQTLNTEAFF. The CDR3 DNA reads TGCGCCAGCAGCCCCGGACAGACTCTGAACACTGAAGCTTTCTTT.

The chain recombines TRBV2 with TRBJ1-3, with D possibly matching TRBD1 (5 bases). CDR1 and CDR2 from the germline V gene are SNHLY and FYNNEI. The CDR3 loop spans 13 amino acids. V lost 4 bases and J lost 4, with 8 bases in between. This CDR3 is CASSARGGNTIYF. CDR3 in DNA: TGTGCCAGCAGTGCTCGGGGGGGAAACACCATATATTTT. Filled out from reference TRBV2 and TRBJ1-3, the complete variable domain reads EPEVTQTPSHQVTQMGQEVILRCVPISNHLYFYWYRQILGQKVEFLVSFYNNEISEKSEIFDDQFSVERPDGSNFTLKIRSTKLEDSAMYFCASSARGGNTIYFGEGSWLTVV.

The chain employs TRBV6-5 and TRBJ2-1, with 9 nucleotides matching TRBD1. Trimming at V came to 6 bases and at J to 6 bases, leaving 9 bases not matched to a gene. Germline V gives CDR1 MNHEY, CDR2 SVGAGI. This CDR3 is built from 15 residues. CDR3 sequence reads: CASRSRGQGRNEQFF. Written as DNA, the CDR3 is TGTGCCAGCAGAAGTAGGGGACAGGGTCGCAATGAGCAGTTCTTC.

In its sample, this clone was seen a few times. This chain uses TRBV25-1 with TRBJ2-1; TRBD1 aligns across 10 bases. Germline V lookup: CDR1 MGHDK, CDR2 SYGVNS. Trimming removed 3 bases from V and 7 bases from J; junction bases left unmatched: 9. CDR3 length: 16 residues. The CDR3 reads CASSEAGDRGRNEQFF. The CDR3 DNA is TGTGCCAGCAGTGAGGCCGGGGACAGGGGAAGGAATGAGCAGTTCTTC.

J is TRBJ1-5 and V is TRBV18; D unresolved. The germline gives CDR1 KGHSH, CDR2 LQKENI. V was pared by 3 bases and J by 2 bases, with 8 bases between. The CDR3 totals 14 residues. CDR3 in amino acids: CASSPKTGNQPQHF. The CDR3 DNA is TGTGCCAGCTCACCGAAGACGGGCAATCAGCCCCAGCATTTT.

The CDR3 region has the DNA TGTGCCAGCAGGCCCCAATGGCGGGGGGGCTACGCGAACACCGGGGAGCTGTTTTTT. Its translation: CASRPQWRGGYANTGELFF. J is TRBJ2-2 and V is TRBV11-2, with TRBD2 identical over 9 bases. The germline gives CDR1 SGHAT, CDR2 FQNNGV. With V trimmed by 6 bases and J by 0 bases, 14 bases remained unmatched. There are 19 residues in the CDR3.

The V and J genes are TRBV29-1 and TRBJ2-3; 8 nucleotides match TRBD1. Unmatched junction bases numbered 6, after V lost 4 bases and J lost 0 bases. In germline, CDR1 is SQVTM, CDR2 ANQGSEA. This CDR3 is 15 amino acids long. The CDR3 protein is CSVGRTGTSTDTQYF. The CDR3 region has the DNA TGCAGCGTTGGGAGGACAGGGACAAGCACAGATACGCAGTATTTT.

The genes are TRBV7-9 and TRBJ1-1; D is uncertain. With 1 base removed from V and 4 bases from J, the gap between germline ends came to 13 bases. Germline V gene lookup returns CDR1 SEHNR and CDR2 FQNEAQ (reference sequence). This CDR3 comprises 15 residues. CDR3 in DNA: TGTGCCAGCAGCTTAGAGTGGGGAGGGTCCACTGAAGCTTTCTTT. Amino acid sequence: CASSLEWGGSTEAFF.

The gene calls are TRBV6-5 and TRBJ2-3; possible D gene TRBD2, 7 bases. The CDR3 is 15 residues long. Germline lookup yields CDR1 MNHEY and CDR2 SVGAGI. The V end lost 2 bases, the J end lost 3 bases, and 12 bases lay between the germline ends. The CDR3 coding sequence is TGTGCCAGCAGTTACCTCGGGGGGCGAACAGATACGCAGTATTTT. It is translated as CASSYLGGRTDTQYF.

The chain recombines TRBV6-5 with TRBJ2-7, with D perhaps given as TRBD1 or TRBD2 (5 bases each). Trimming took 6 bases from V and 2 from J, leaving 17 bases between them. The CDR3 covers 15 residues. The germline CDR1 and CDR2 sequences are MNHEY and SVGAGI. In DNA, the CDR3 is TGTGCCAGCAGCGAGGGTTGGGCCAGGGCCTACGAGCAGTACTTC. Protein product: CASSEGWARAYEQYF.

The genes are TRBV30 and TRBJ1-5; 10 bases are a match to TRBD1. This CDR3 comprises 16 residues. Germline assignment: CDR1 GTSNPN and CDR2 SVGIG (reference sequence). After removal of 3 bases from V and 2 bases from J, the junction contained 7 bases not matched to a gene. CDR3 nucleotide sequence: TGTGCCTGGAGCGGCCCCGGGACAGGGGGCAATCAGCCCCAGCATTTT. Translated: CAWSGPGTGGNQPQHF.

V is TRBV11-2 and J is TRBJ2-2, with D unresolved. The CDR3 totals 15 residues. Germline CDR1 reads SGHAT; CDR2 reads FQNNGV. With 2 bases removed from V and 3 bases from J, the gap between germline ends came to 10 bases. The CDR3: CASSLFSRHTGELFF. Written as DNA, the CDR3 is TGTGCCAGCAGCTTATTTTCCAGGCACACCGGGGAGCTGTTTTTT.

The chain uses TRBV27 and TRBJ2-3; D is uncertain. The V gene lost 4 bases and the J gene lost 6 bases, with 14 bases spanning the gap. CDR1 and CDR2 from the germline V gene are MNHEY and SMNVEV (reference sequence). The CDR3 is made up of 14 amino acids. Here the CDR3 DNA reads TGTGCCAGCAGTTGGCTCCAAGGAGCTGATACGCAGTATTTT. As protein: CASSWLQGADTQYF.

This chain links TRBV6-5 with TRBJ1-2; D call uncertain. Germline V gene data show CDR1 as MNHEY and CDR2 as SVGAGI. The CDR3 consists of 13 residues. The V end was cut by 7 bases, the J end by 2 bases, with 11 bases between. The CDR3 spells CASMNILNYGYTF. The CDR3 DNA follows: TGTGCCAGCATGAATATTCTAAACTATGGCTACACCTTC.

The rearrangement uses TRBV6-1 and TRBJ1-1; D gene ambiguous. This CDR3 region has 15 residues. Germline values: CDR1 MNHNS, CDR2 SASEGT. V dropped 3 bases and J dropped 0 bases, with 11 bases sitting between them. In DNA, the CDR3 is TGTGCCAGCAGTGATGAGGGCAGGATGAACACTGAAGCTTTCTTT. This codes for CASSDEGRMNTEAFF.

Here the CDR3 DNA reads TGTGCCAGCAGTACCGGGACTAGCGAGACCCAGTACTTC. Translating it yields CASSTGTSETQYF. The chain couples TRBV11-3 to TRBJ2-5; 9 nucleotides align to TRBD2. Trimming cost V 6 bases and J 5 bases; bases outside gene matches: 4. Germline CDR1 and CDR2: SGHNT and YENEEA. This CDR3 contains 13 residues.

This clone occurred a few times. V is TRBV7-9 and J is TRBJ2-7; D gene uncertain. Trimming stripped 0 bases from V and 2 bases from J, with 8 bases between. CDR1 and CDR2 (germline): SEHNR, FQNEAQ (reference sequence). This CDR3 region has 14 residues. For the CDR3, the DNA is TGTGCCAGCAGCTTAGCACCCAGTCCCTACGAGCAGTACTTC. Translated, it gives CASSLAPSPYEQYF.

V gene TRBV6-9 combines with J gene TRBJ2-7, with a possible D match to TRBD1 (5 bases). The V gene's germline CDR1 is MNHGY and CDR2 SVAAGI. The length of the CDR3 is 13 residues. Between the trimmed V and J ends, which lost 3 bases and 6 bases, there was a span of 12 bases. CDR3 sequence (DNA): TGTGCCAGCAGTTACGGCAGGGATCGCGAGCAGTACTTC. Amino acids: CASSYGRDREQYF.

This clone has only a few counts. The junction departs from the called germline gene at one end, perhaps through a read error. The chain recombines TRBV19 with TRBJ2-7; 9 bases agree with TRBD1. The CDR3 loop spans 13 amino acids. Per the germline V gene, CDR1 is LNHDA and CDR2 is SQIVND (reference sequence). CDR3 amino acids: CASSIPGQGPRDF. CDR3 in DNA: TGTGCCAGTAGTATCCCGGGACAGGGCCCCCGGGACTTC.

This clone has a handful of counts. V gene TRBV11-3 combines with J gene TRBJ2-1; tentative D call: TRBD1 (6 bases). This CDR3 comprises 17 residues. Per the germline V gene, CDR1 is SGHNT and CDR2 is YENEEA. V shed 0 bases and J shed 9 bases, with 21 bases lying between them. The CDR3 DNA sequence: TGTGCCAGCAGCTTAGATTTCGGGGACACTACTAATTTTGAGCAGTTCTTC. It yields the protein CASSLDFGDTTNFEQFF.